The clone carrying this T cell receptor (beta chain) has just one count. What it binds is not known. This record belongs to a study of cytomegalovirus exposure and HLA in healthy donors. Study background: Caucasian-associated ancestry cluster membership applied to around 80% of some 400 genotyped donors. Broader study findings: Overall, some 160 TCR beta chains were annotated as cytomegalovirus-associated. Later genetic work tied a missense DCLRE1C variant to beta-chain V and J trimming.

The CDR3 length is 15 residues. The V and J ends lost 3 bases and 5 bases, in that order; junction bases with no gene match: 9. Germline CDR1 reads SGDLS; CDR2 reads YYNGEE. Both 60 Vbeta primers and 13 Jbeta primers went into the PCR. Clones were sequenced by immunoSEQ multiplex PCR, and TCRdb holds only the in-frame ones, with some missing. The profile shows roughly 200,000 clones, roughly three quarters of them singletons. The chain links TRBV9 to TRBJ1-1; 8 bases are shared with TRBD1. Sequencing was carried out using PBMCs. This receptor was taken from a male donor in good health and CMV-seronegative. DNA of the CDR3: TGTGCCAGCAGCGGGGCAGGACAGGGATATACTGAAGCTTTCTTT. Translation: CASSGAGQGYTEAFF.